The present entry profiles one T cell receptor (beta chain) with its context. Its antigen is still unknown. The data belong to a study of PD-L1 blockade in urothelial cancer. Study background: Male sex and bladder-origin urothelial cancer characterized about nine tenths of the roughly 29 patients. Investigators checked blood 3 weeks (second dose) and 6 weeks after treatment start. Blood samples contained a median about 140,000 T cells. Overall study results and limits: Pretreatment blood TCR clonality under the median forecast improved survival.

There are 13 residues in the CDR3. CDR1 MDHEN and CDR2 SYDVKM come from the germline V gene. Trimming at V came to 6 bases and at J to 7 bases, leaving 6 bases not matched to a gene. The assay was immunoSEQ multiplex PCR, and TCRdb's table has in-frame clones only and misses some. The sample records about 40,000 clones, around four fifths being singletons. This TCR was sampled from a man in his 60s with urothelial cancer. The rearrangement joins TRBV28 to TRBJ2-1, with TRBD2 identical over 7 bases. The starting material was PBMCs, obtained around atezolizumab (anti-PD-L1) treatment. CDR3 nucleotide sequence: TGTGCCAGCAGGGTAGCGGGTTTAAATGAGCAGTTCTTC. It yields the protein CASRVAGLNEQFF. Full variable domain (rest looked up from reference TRBV28 and TRBJ2-1): DVKVTQSSRYLVKRTGEKVFLECVQDMDHENMFWYRQDPGLGLRLIYFSYDVKMKEKGDIPEGYSVSREKKERFSLILESASTNQTSMYLCASRVAGLNEQFFGPGTRLTVL.